This T cell receptor (beta chain) appears in the sequencing data of a study of cytomegalovirus exposure and HLA in healthy donors. Study-level findings and limits: In vitro data verified three CMV-associated chains as specific for CMV antigens. Reportedly, TCR beta sequences accurately predicted HLA-A and HLA-B alleles in most subjects. In a later analysis, HLA-associated TCR beta chains were more clonally expanded than equally common others. Most TCRs appeared rarely, but some public TCRs recurred in many donors.

Worth noting for this clone: Its antigen is undetermined.

This PCR relied on a set of 60 Vbeta primers and 13 Jbeta primers. Clones were read by immunoSEQ multiplex PCR, and TCRdb kept only the in-frame ones, dropping some. The sample holds about 120,000 clones, approximately 72% seen once. Looked up from germline, CDR1 is SEHNR and CDR2 is FQNEAQ (reference sequence). The CDR3 covers 13 residues. Trimming took off 2 bases at V and 1 base at J, with 5 bases between the two ends. The chain uses TRBV7-9 and TRBJ1-2, with D hard to call. The specimen sequenced was PBMCs. This TCR was recovered from a man between 60 and 75 years old in good health and CMV-seropositive. The CDR3 region is CASSLPGNYGYTF. CDR3 in DNA: TGTGCCAGCAGCTTACCGGGTAACTATGGCTACACCTTC.